These 28 T cell receptor beta chains share one sample of origin, sequenced in a study of monozygotic twins with cystic fibrosis. Clones were sequenced by immunoSEQ multiplex PCR, and TCRdb holds only the in-frame ones, with some missing. Of around 35,000 clones detected, approximately 87% appear once; the ten largest clones hold roughly 1.8%. The sample consisted of blood. These receptors were collected from a girl aged 2 to 9 with cystic fibrosis.

The chain has TRBV7-9 and TRBJ2-3; D not resolved. Germline CDR1 and CDR2: SEHNR and FQNEAQ (reference sequence). This CDR3 is 13 amino acids long. The V gene lost 6 bases and the J gene lost 3 bases, with 10 bases spanning the gap. This CDR3 is CASSHGLTDTQYF. The CDR3 DNA reads TGTGCCAGCAGTCACGGGTTAACAGATACGCAGTATTTT.

This clone occurred once. V gene TRBV7-8 combines with J gene TRBJ2-3; 8 bases line up with TRBD2. Unmatched junction bases numbered 5, after V lost 1 base and J lost 5 bases. CDR1 and CDR2 from the germline V gene are SGHVS and FQNEAQ. This CDR3 region has 15 residues. CDR3 in amino acids: CASSLVVGGVDTQYF. CDR3 coding DNA: TGTGCCAGCAGCTTAGTGGTCGGGGGGGTAGATACGCAGTATTTT. The whole variable domain, filled in from reference TRBV7-8 and TRBJ2-3, reads GAGVSQSPRYKVAKRGQDVALRCDPISGHVSLFWYQQALGQGPEFLTYFQNEAQLDKSGLPSDRFFAERPEGSVSTLKIQRTQQEDSAVYLCASSLVVGGVDTQYFGPGTRLTVL.

This chain uses TRBV6-5 with TRBJ1-1; D call uncertain. Looked up from germline, CDR1 is MNHEY and CDR2 is SVGAGI. This CDR3 is 13 amino acids long. V shed 4 bases and J shed 6 bases, with 12 bases lying between them. This CDR3 is CASSSGGSSEAFF. The CDR3 coding sequence is TGTGCCAGCAGTTCAGGAGGGTCCTCTGAAGCTTTCTTT.

V and J are TRBV6-1 and TRBJ1-1; D not resolved. V was pared by 3 bases and J by 1 base, with 6 bases between. The CDR3 runs 13 residues. Germline CDR1 reads MNHNS; CDR2 reads SASEGT. CDR3 region: CASSDYGNTEAFF. The DNA for the CDR3 is TGTGCCAGCAGTGATTATGGGAACACTGAAGCTTTCTTT.

The chain joins TRBV5-1 to TRBJ1-1, with a weak D call TRBD1 (5 bases). The germline CDR1 and CDR2 sequences are SGHRS and YFSETQ. Trimming stripped 2 bases from V and 5 bases from J, with 13 bases between. This CDR3 contains 14 residues. The CDR3 reads CASSFSTGGTEAFF. CDR3 sequence (DNA): TGCGCCAGCAGCTTTTCGACGGGGGGGACTGAAGCTTTCTTT.

This clone was seen just once. The chain carries TRBV7-7 and TRBJ2-7; 7 nucleotides align to TRBD1. The CDR3 consists of 15 residues. The V gene's germline CDR1 is SSHAT and CDR2 FNYEAQ (reference sequence). J gave up 2 bases and V 3 bases, and 7 bases lay outside the gene matches. The CDR3 sequence: CASSLNDREAYEQYF. CDR3 bases: TGTGCCAGCAGCTTGAACGACAGGGAAGCCTACGAGCAGTACTTC.

The chain has TRBV5-4 and TRBJ2-3; 9 bases agree with TRBD2. CDR3 size: 15 residues. Germline V gene lookup returns CDR1 SGHNT and CDR2 YYREEE (reference sequence). Trimming took 2 bases from V and 6 from J; bases not matched to a gene: 7. CDR3: CASSLAGGKTDTQYF. For the CDR3, the DNA is TGTGCCAGCAGCTTAGCGGGGGGAAAAACGGATACGCAGTATTTT. Variable domain in full (rest from reference TRBV5-4 and TRBJ2-3): ETGVTQSPTHLIKTRGQQVTLRCSSQSGHNTVSWYQQALGQGPQFIFQYYREEENGRGNFPPRFSGLQFPNYSSELNVNALELDDSALYLCASSLAGGKTDTQYFGPGTRLTVL.

The chain uses TRBV6-6 and TRBJ2-2; 10 bases line up with TRBD2. Germline-derived CDR1 and CDR2 are MNHNY and SVGAGI (reference sequence). This CDR3 contains 13 residues. V trimming: 8 bases; J trimming: 9 bases; junction bases outside the gene matches: 6. CDR3 bases: TGTGCCAGCCTTCTAGCGGGGGAAAGGGAGCTGTTTTTT. Translated, it gives CASLLAGERELFF.

The chain joins TRBV30 to TRBJ1-1, with a weak D call TRBD1 (5 bases). Deletions cut 4 bases from V and 5 bases from J, with 17 bases between. The CDR3 consists of 14 residues. Germline lookup yields CDR1 GTSNPN and CDR2 SVGIG (reference sequence). CDR3 DNA: TGTGCCTGGATTGGTCGAAGGGGTTGGACTGAAGCTTTCTTT. Translation gives CAWIGRRGWTEAFF. The full variable domain, in which reference TRBV30 and TRBJ1-1 provide the parts outside the CDR3, is SQTIHQWPATLVQPVGSPLSLECTVEGTSNPNLYWYRQAAGRGLQLLFYSVGIGQISSEVPQNLSASRPQDRQFILSSKKLLLSDSGFYLCAWIGRRGWTEAFFGQGTRLTVV.

The chain recombines TRBV9 with TRBJ2-1; the D is unclear. Germline values: CDR1 SGDLS, CDR2 YYNGEE. There are 18 residues in the CDR3. V was shortened by 4 bases and J by 0 bases, with 20 bases between the two germline ends. In nucleotides, the CDR3 is TGTGCCAGCAGCCCAAATGAATATTGGGGAAGCTCCTACAATGAGCAGTTCTTC. It encodes CASSPNEYWGSSYNEQFF.

The chain combines TRBV5-1 with TRBJ2-1; D may be TRBD1 (5 bases). This CDR3 is 16 amino acids long. The germline CDR1 and CDR2 sequences are SGHRS and YFSETQ. Trimming cost V 2 bases and J 0 bases, with 12 bases left between them. The CDR3 region is CASSLGQGVSYNEQFF. The CDR3 bases are TGCGCCAGCAGCTTAGGGCAGGGTGTCTCCTACAATGAGCAGTTCTTC.

V and J are TRBV2 and TRBJ1-1, with D unresolved. The V end lost 3 bases, the J end lost 2 bases, and 10 bases lay between the germline ends. The V gene's germline CDR1 is SNHLY and CDR2 FYNNEI. CDR3 length: 14 residues. CDR3 amino acids: CASSDIGSNTEAFF. The CDR3 DNA sequence: TGTGCCAGCAGTGATATTGGGAGCAACACTGAAGCTTTCTTT. Full variable domain (rest looked up from reference TRBV2 and TRBJ1-1): EPEVTQTPSHQVTQMGQEVILRCVPISNHLYFYWYRQILGQKVEFLVSFYNNEISEKSEIFDDQFSVERPDGSNFTLKIRSTKLEDSAMYFCASSDIGSNTEAFFGQGTRLTVV.

The chain couples TRBV9 to TRBJ1-4, with D possibly TRBD1 on 5 matching bases. In germline, CDR1 is SGDLS, CDR2 YYNGEE. V was cut by 0 bases and J by 8 bases, with 14 bases left in between. The CDR3 is made up of 15 amino acids. This CDR3 reads CASSVGGGSLEKLFF. The CDR3, as DNA: TGTGCCAGCAGCGTAGGTGGGGGGAGCCTCGAAAAACTGTTTTTT.

J is TRBJ1-5 and V is TRBV2; D ambiguous. V lost 4 bases to trimming and J lost 3 bases, with 13 bases between them. The CDR3 runs 15 residues. Looked up from germline, CDR1 is SNHLY and CDR2 is FYNNEI. For the CDR3, the DNA is TGTGCCAGCAGTGCGATCGAGTGGGCCAATCAGCCCCAGCATTTT. Its protein product is CASSAIEWANQPQHF. Complete variable domain (other parts from reference TRBV2 and TRBJ1-5): EPEVTQTPSHQVTQMGQEVILRCVPISNHLYFYWYRQILGQKVEFLVSFYNNEISEKSEIFDDQFSVERPDGSNFTLKIRSTKLEDSAMYFCASSAIEWANQPQHFGDGTRLSIL.

The chain recombines TRBV6-6 with TRBJ1-2, with D hard to call. The CDR3 totals 12 residues. V shed 2 bases and J shed 8 bases, with 9 bases lying between them. Per germline, CDR1 MNHNY and CDR2 SVGAGI (reference sequence). CDR3 in DNA: TGTGCCAGCAGTTACACGCGGACGGGCTACACCTTC. This encodes CASSYTRTGYTF.

The chain links TRBV5-6 to TRBJ2-7; 9 nucleotides line up with TRBD2. CDR1 and CDR2 (germline): SGHDT, YYEEEE. The CDR3 has 16 residues. The V and J ends lost 2 bases and 4 bases, in that order; junction bases with no gene match: 10. CDR3 DNA sequence: TGTGCCAGCAGCTTTGGAGCGGGGGGCCTCTCTTACGAGCAGTACTTC. It codes for CASSFGAGGLSYEQYF.

This rearrangement joins TRBV2 to TRBJ2-1; 8 bases are shared with TRBD2. The CDR3 is 15 amino acids. After removal of 6 bases from V and 10 bases from J, the junction contained 14 bases not matched to a gene. Germline CDR1 SNHLY, CDR2 FYNNEI. The DNA of the CDR3 is TGTGCCAGCAGCCCGACGGGACTAGGGTGGCAAGAGCAGTTCTTC. Encoded protein: CASSPTGLGWQEQFF.

This chain connects TRBV4-2 to TRBJ2-7; 7 bases match TRBD2. CDR1 and CDR2 (germline): LGHNA, YNFKEQ. CDR3 length: 16 residues. Trimming at V came to 0 bases and at J to 3 bases, leaving 8 bases not matched to a gene. The CDR3 DNA follows: TGTGCCAGCAGCCAAGAACTCCTAGCGGAGGACTACGAGCAGTACTTC. Encoded protein: CASSQELLAEDYEQYF.

This chain uses TRBV5-4 with TRBJ2-5; D gene ambiguous. CDR3 length equals 14 residues. Deletions cut 1 base from V and 1 base from J, with 8 bases between. CDR1 and CDR2 from the germline V gene are SGHNT and YYREEE (reference sequence). CDR3 in DNA: TGTGCCAGCAGCTTGATATCGACCCAAGAGACCCAGTACTTC. Translating gives CASSLISTQETQYF.

This chain connects TRBV7-9 to TRBJ2-7; D is perhaps TRBD1 or TRBD2 (5 bases each). There are 18 residues in the CDR3. Germline V lookup: CDR1 SEHNR, CDR2 FQNEAQ (reference sequence). Trimming pared 4 bases from V and 3 bases from J, leaving 25 bases between. The CDR3 region is CASSSPGRQGSGGYEQYF. The CDR3 DNA reads as TGTGCCAGCAGCTCCCCTGGTAGGCAGGGATCTGGGGGCTACGAGCAGTACTTC. Full variable domain (outside the CDR3, taken from reference TRBV7-9 and TRBJ2-7): DTGVSQNPRHKITKRGQNVTFRCDPISEHNRLYWYRQTLGQGPEFLTYFQNEAQLEKSRLLSDRFSAERPKGSFSTLEIQRTEQGDSAMYLCASSSPGRQGSGGYEQYFGPGTRLTVT.

V is TRBV25-1 and J is TRBJ2-1, with 15 bases fitting TRBD2. J lost 9 bases, V lost 1 base, and 4 bases had no gene match. Germline V gene lookup returns CDR1 MGHDK and CDR2 SYGVNS. The length of the CDR3 is 16 residues. CDR3 bases: TGTGCCAGCAGTGAATGGACTAGCGGGGGGGCGGTTGAGCAGTTCTTC. Its translation is CASSEWTSGGAVEQFF.

The J gene is TRBJ1-1, the V gene TRBV7-9; weak D call: TRBD1 (6 bases). The CDR3 spans 17 residues. With 0 bases removed from V and 7 bases from J, the gap between germline ends came to 21 bases. Looked up from germline, CDR1 is SEHNR and CDR2 is FQNEAQ (reference sequence). Here the CDR3 reads CASSLARSRDTPHEAFF. CDR3 nucleotides: TGTGCCAGCAGCTTAGCGCGGTCCAGGGACACCCCTCATGAAGCTTTCTTT.

This chain uses TRBV5-1 with TRBJ1-5; no clear D gene. V lost 3 bases to trimming and J lost 0 bases, with 4 bases between them. The CDR3 contains 13 residues. CDR1 is SGHRS and CDR2 is YFSETQ in the germline V gene. The CDR3 spells CASSSYSNQPQHF. The CDR3, as DNA: TGCGCCAGCAGCTCATATAGCAATCAGCCCCAGCATTTT.

J is TRBJ2-1 and V is TRBV29-1; 9 bases line up with TRBD2. V was pared by 2 bases and J by 3 bases, with 2 bases of the junction left unmatched. Germline V gives CDR1 SQVTM, CDR2 ANQGSEA. The CDR3 sequence is 14 residues long. CDR3 amino acids: CSVEKRGDYNEQFF. In nucleotides, the CDR3 is TGCAGCGTTGAAAAGCGGGGGGACTACAATGAGCAGTTCTTC.

The J gene is TRBJ2-7, the V gene TRBV10-2; 10 nucleotides match TRBD1. Germline-derived CDR1 and CDR2 are WSHSY and SAAADI. The J segment lost 5 bases and the V segment lost 7 bases, leaving 14 bases of the junction unmatched. The CDR3 runs 16 residues. The CDR3 loop reads CASTRGQGVTFDEQYF. The CDR3 DNA is TGCGCCAGCACCAGAGGACAGGGGGTCACGTTCGACGAGCAGTACTTC.

The rearrangement uses TRBV7-9 and TRBJ1-3; 9 positions agree with TRBD1. V trimming: 5 bases; J trimming: 0 bases; junction bases outside the gene matches: 11. This CDR3 has 18 amino acids. Looked up from germline, CDR1 is SEHNR and CDR2 is FQNEAQ (reference sequence). The chain's CDR3 is CASSPRDRDTFSGNTIYF. CDR3 sequence (DNA): TGTGCCAGCAGCCCCCGGGACAGGGACACTTTCTCTGGAAACACCATATATTTT.

This clone appeared a few times. CDR3 protein: CASSPITGTSHNEQFF. The CDR3 region has the DNA TGCGCCAGCAGCCCAATTACCGGGACTAGCCACAATGAGCAGTTCTTC. This sequence joins TRBV5-1 and TRBJ2-1; 9 nucleotides line up with TRBD2. Germline loops: CDR1 SGHRS, CDR2 YFSETQ. V shed 4 bases and J 5 bases; nucleotides not matched to a gene: 10. The CDR3 runs 16 residues.

The chain links TRBV4-1 to TRBJ1-5, with D possibly being TRBD1 (6 bases). V was shortened by 0 bases and J by 5 bases, with 11 bases between the two germline ends. CDR1 MGHRA and CDR2 YSYEKL come from the germline V gene. This CDR3 has 15 residues. The CDR3 spells CASSQDGTHHQPQHF. Here the CDR3 DNA reads TGCGCCAGCAGCCAAGATGGGACACACCATCAGCCCCAGCATTTT.